Here is one T cell receptor (beta chain) with its context. What it recognizes is unknown. The data originate from a study of T cell responses to AZD1222 COVID-19 vaccine. This CDR3 has 13 residues. CDR1 ENHRY and CDR2 SYGVKD come from the germline V gene. V lost 10 bases to trimming and J lost 6 bases, with 16 bases between them. Measured with immunoSEQ multiplex PCR; TCRdb has only the in-frame clones, and not every one. The sample yields about 120,000 clones, around 93% seen once. Points from the study as a whole: Spike-specific TCR breadth and depth grew following two AZD1222 doses.

This receptor was identified in an adult who received the AZD1222 COVID-19 vaccine. The specimen comprised peripheral blood, sampled 28 days after the second AZD1222 dose. This rearrangement joins TRBV10-3 to TRBJ2-1, with D tentatively TRBD1 (6 bases). The CDR3 DNA is TGTGCCACAACAGGGTTTGTAGGCAATGAGCAGTTCTTC. It encodes CATTGFVGNEQFF.